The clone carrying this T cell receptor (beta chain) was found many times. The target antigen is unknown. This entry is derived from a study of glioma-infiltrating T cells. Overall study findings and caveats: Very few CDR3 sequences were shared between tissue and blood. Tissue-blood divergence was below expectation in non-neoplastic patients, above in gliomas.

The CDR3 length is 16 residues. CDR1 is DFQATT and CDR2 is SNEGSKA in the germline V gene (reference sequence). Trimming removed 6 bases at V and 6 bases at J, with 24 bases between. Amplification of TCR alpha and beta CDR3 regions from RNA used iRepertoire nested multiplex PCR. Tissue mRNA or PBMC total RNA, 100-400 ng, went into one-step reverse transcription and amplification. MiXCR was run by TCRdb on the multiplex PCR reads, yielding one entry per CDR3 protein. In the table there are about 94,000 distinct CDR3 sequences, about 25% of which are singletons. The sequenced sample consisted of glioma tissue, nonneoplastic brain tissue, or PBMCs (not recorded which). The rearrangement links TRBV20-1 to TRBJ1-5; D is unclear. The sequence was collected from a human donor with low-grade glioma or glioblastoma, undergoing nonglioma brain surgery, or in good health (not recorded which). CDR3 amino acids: CSASDHSVGKGQPQHF. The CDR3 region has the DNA TGCAGTGCCTCGGACCATTCAGTAGGGAAAGGTCAGCCCCAGCATTTT.